These 29 T cell receptor beta chains were sequenced from one sample in a study of vaccination and CD4 T cells after COVID-19. No antigen has been assigned to these receptors. With the Oncomine TCR Beta short-read assay, DNA from cultured CD4+ T cells was sequenced. TCRdb fed the PCR reads into MiXCR, producing one record per CDR3 protein. The sample includes thousands of distinct CDR3 sequences, 48% seen only once; the top ten take more than 6.5%. The treatment denotes: 10-day PBMC culture with coronavirus spike peptide pools or control peptides (ViraFEST assay). The sequenced sample consisted of CD4+ T cells from blood, cultured in vitro. The receptors stem from a human donor who had recovered from COVID-19.

This chain joins TRBV6-1 and TRBJ1-2; the D is unclear. Germline V gene data show CDR1 as MNHNS and CDR2 as SASEGT. V was trimmed by 10 bases and J by 5 bases, leaving 17 bases between them. The CDR3 is made up of 13 amino acids. For the CDR3, the DNA is TGTGCCACCCAGCGGAACTGGGGATATGGCTACACCTTC. It translates to CATQRNWGYGYTF.

The chain couples TRBV24-1 to TRBJ2-3; 7 bases align to TRBD2. The germline gives CDR1 KGHDR, CDR2 SFDVKD. The junction had 11 bases not matched to a gene; V was cut back by 1 base and J by 2 bases. The CDR3 sequence is 18 residues long. CDR3 nucleotides: TGTGCCACCAGTGATTTACAGTCGGGAGGTGCTGACACAGATACGCAGTATTTT. Protein: CATSDLQSGGADTDTQYF.

This clonotype showed up just a few times. The chain employs TRBV20-1 and TRBJ2-1, with D unclear. Germline assignment: CDR1 DFQATT and CDR2 SNEGSKA (reference sequence). V was cut by 3 bases and J by 3 bases, with 12 bases left in between. This CDR3 has 14 residues. The CDR3: CSASIGWGYNEQFF. CDR3 nucleotides: TGCAGTGCTAGTATCGGTTGGGGCTACAATGAGCAGTTCTTC.

This clonotype is categorized as medium-sized (0.01 to 0.1%). The gene calls are TRBV30 and TRBJ2-3; TRBD2 agrees at 8 bases. V trimming: 4 bases; J trimming: 10 bases; junction bases outside the gene matches: 7. The CDR3 has 12 residues. The germline CDR1 and CDR2 sequences are GTSNPN and SVGIG (reference sequence). The CDR3 loop reads CAWTRTGGSQYF. In nucleotides, the CDR3 is TGTGCCTGGACCCGGACGGGGGGGTCGCAGTATTTT. Combining the CDR3 with reference TRBV30 and TRBJ2-3 gives the whole variable domain SQTIHQWPATLVQPVGSPLSLECTVEGTSNPNLYWYRQAAGRGLQLLFYSVGIGQISSEVPQNLSASRPQDRQFILSSKKLLLSDSGFYLCAWTRTGGSQYFGPGTRLTVL.

The chain uses TRBV30 and TRBJ2-7, with 7 bases identical to TRBD1. Germline assignment: CDR1 GTSNPN and CDR2 SVGIG (reference sequence). This CDR3 has 14 amino acids. J lost 0 bases, V lost 2 bases, and 4 bases had no gene match. The CDR3 coding sequence is TGTGCCTGGAGTAGGGACAGCTACTCCTACGAGCAGTACTTC. It translates to CAWSRDSYSYEQYF.

The chain has TRBV7-3 and TRBJ1-2; 7 positions agree with TRBD1. The CDR3 is made up of 15 amino acids. Trimming cost V 5 bases and J 5 bases; bases outside gene matches: 11. Germline CDR1 and CDR2: SGHTA and FQGTGA. The CDR3 DNA sequence: TGTGCCAGCAGCCCCAATCACAGGGGTGGGTATGGCTACACCTTC. It yields the protein CASSPNHRGGYGYTF. The whole variable domain, filled in from reference TRBV7-3 and TRBJ1-2, reads GAGVSQTPSNKVTEKGKYVELRCDPISGHTALYWYRQSLGQGPEFLIYFQGTGAADDSGLPNDRFFAVRPEGSVSTLKIQRTERGDSAVYLCASSPNHRGGYGYTFGSGTRLTVV.

A few counts support this clonotype. This sequence joins TRBV7-6 and TRBJ1-1; D uncertain. The CDR3 contains 13 residues. Germline V CDR1 and CDR2: SGHVS, FNYEAQ. V lost 5 bases and J 3 bases, leaving 10 bases between the germline ends. This chain's CDR3 is CASSIQSHTEAFF. The CDR3 DNA is TGTGCCAGCAGCATACAGAGCCACACTGAAGCTTTCTTT.

V is TRBV6-1 and J is TRBJ2-7; a possible D gene is TRBD1 (6 bases). Trimming shortened V by 7 bases and J by 3 bases, and 10 bases separated the two germline ends. CDR1 and CDR2 from the germline V gene are MNHNS and SASEGT. The CDR3 extends over 12 amino acids. DNA for the CDR3: TGTGCCAGCAAGCAACAGGGCTACGAGCAGTACTTC. As protein: CASKQQGYEQYF.

The CDR3 nucleotides are TGCAGTGCTAGCCCGGCGGGACAGGGCAACTATGGCTACACCTTC. This codes for CSASPAGQGNYGYTF. The rearrangement links TRBV20-1 to TRBJ1-2, with TRBD1 matching over 9 bases. From germline, CDR1 is DFQATT and CDR2 SNEGSKA (reference sequence). The trim removed 3 bases at V and 2 bases at J, leaving 7 bases unmatched. CDR3 size: 15 residues.

This clonotype has more than one count but fewer than ten. The chain has TRBV30 and TRBJ2-7; 7 nucleotides line up with TRBD1. This CDR3 is built from 13 residues. Germline CDR1 reads GTSNPN; CDR2 reads SVGIG (reference sequence). J was trimmed by 2 bases and V by 5 bases; bases with no gene match: 6. CDR3 in amino acids: CAWGVQGAYEQYF. The DNA for the CDR3 is TGTGCCTGGGGCGTGCAGGGGGCCTACGAGCAGTACTTC.

The chain employs TRBV20-1 and TRBJ1-3; TRBD1 might be the D (5 bases). Trimming shortened V by 5 bases and J by 4 bases, and 18 bases separated the two germline ends. The CDR3 is 15 amino acids. Germline lookup yields CDR1 DFQATT and CDR2 SNEGSKA (reference sequence). The CDR3 sequence is CSAPRGGASGNTIYF. The CDR3 DNA reads TGCAGTGCTCCCCGCGGCGGGGCATCGGGAAACACCATATATTTT.

J is TRBJ1-1 and V is TRBV27; 8 positions agree with TRBD1. The CDR3 totals 16 residues. Germline V lookup: CDR1 MNHEY, CDR2 SMNVEV (reference sequence). J was trimmed by 1 base and V by 4 bases; bases with no gene match: 8. The CDR3 is CASSYTLGTGNTEAFF. The CDR3 DNA reads as TGTGCCAGCAGTTACACGCTAGGGACAGGGAACACTGAAGCTTTCTTT.

The gene calls are TRBV11-2 and TRBJ2-2; weak D call: TRBD1 (5 bases). Germline lookup yields CDR1 SGHAT and CDR2 FQNNGV. V lost 7 bases, J lost 7 bases, and 19 bases lay in between. The CDR3 extends over 15 amino acids. In DNA, the CDR3 is TGTGCCAGCAACAATGGTCAGGGCCCTGGCGGGGAGCTGTTTTTT. Translation gives CASNNGQGPGGELFF.

The chain recombines TRBV20-1 with TRBJ2-3, with D uncertain. The germline V and J ends were trimmed by 0 bases and 2 bases, with 12 bases remaining between them. From germline, CDR1 is DFQATT and CDR2 SNEGSKA (reference sequence). This CDR3 region has 15 residues. The CDR3 loop reads CSARDSRDPTDTQYF. Written as DNA, the CDR3 is TGCAGTGCTAGAGATAGTCGTGACCCCACAGATACGCAGTATTTT.

The table lists this clonotype with a few counts. The CDR3 DNA reads TGTGCCAGCAGTCAATTTAATAGCAATCAGCCCCAGCATTTT. Residues: CASSQFNSNQPQHF. This rearrangement joins TRBV6-1 to TRBJ1-5; D gene ambiguous. Germline CDR1 is MNHNS and CDR2 is SASEGT. Trimming shortened V by 5 bases and J by 0 bases, and 8 bases separated the two germline ends. This CDR3 has 14 amino acids.

This clonotype was seen only a few times. The chain employs TRBV27 and TRBJ1-2; TRBD1 matches 8 bases. The ends lost 3 bases at V and 7 bases at J; junction bases unmatched: 7. Germline V lookup: CDR1 MNHEY, CDR2 SMNVEV (reference sequence). The CDR3 loop spans 14 amino acids. The CDR3 DNA follows: TGTGCCAGCAGTTTCTCGGACAGGGTCAGTGGCTACACCTTC. This codes for CASSFSDRVSGYTF.

V usage is TRBV6-1 and J usage is TRBJ1-5, with D uncertain. The germline gives CDR1 MNHNS, CDR2 SASEGT. This CDR3 comprises 14 residues. Trimming cost V 6 bases and J 3 bases, with 12 bases left between them. The CDR3, as DNA: TGTGCCAGCAGCGACGCACGGTACAATCAGCCCCAGCATTTT. As protein: CASSDARYNQPQHF.

V is TRBV24-1 and J is TRBJ2-5; D call uncertain. Per the germline V gene, CDR1 is KGHDR and CDR2 is SFDVKD. Trimming shortened V by 0 bases and J by 4 bases, and 2 bases separated the two germline ends. The CDR3 loop spans 12 amino acids. The CDR3 nucleotides read TGTGCCACCAGTGATTTGATAGAGACCCAGTACTTC. This codes for CATSDLIETQYF.

J is TRBJ2-1 and V is TRBV5-6; D ambiguous. V was trimmed by 1 base and J by 0 bases, leaving 11 bases between them. This CDR3 is built from 16 residues. CDR1 SGHDT and CDR2 YYEEEE come from the germline V gene. CDR3 amino acids: CASSLMRFGSYNEQFF. CDR3 nucleotide sequence: TGTGCCAGCAGCTTGATGAGGTTCGGCTCCTACAATGAGCAGTTCTTC.

CDR3: CASSLFGGPNYGYTF. In DNA form, the CDR3 reads TGTGCCAGCAGCTTATTTGGGGGGCCTAACTATGGCTACACCTTC. The rearrangement joins TRBV5-5 to TRBJ1-2, with D maybe TRBD1 (6 bases). V was trimmed by 2 bases and J by 0 bases, leaving 11 bases between them. The CDR3 is made up of 15 amino acids. Germline V lookup: CDR1 SGHKS, CDR2 YYEKEE (reference sequence).

This clonotype has just a few counts. The rearrangement links TRBV19 to TRBJ1-2; possible D gene TRBD1, 5 bases. Germline CDR1 and CDR2: LNHDA and SQIVND (reference sequence). V lost 3 bases and J 7 bases, leaving 21 bases between the germline ends. This CDR3 spans 16 amino acids. CDR3 loop: CASSIPDSGGIVGYTF. The CDR3 nucleotides are TGTGCCAGTAGTATCCCCGACAGCGGCGGTATAGTTGGCTACACCTTC.

The chain employs TRBV2 and TRBJ2-7; 8 positions agree with TRBD1. From germline, CDR1 is SNHLY and CDR2 FYNNEI. This CDR3 spans 13 amino acids. V shed 9 bases and J 2 bases; nucleotides not matched to a gene: 6. The CDR3 protein is CASKKDRAYEQYF. The CDR3 DNA sequence: TGTGCCAGTAAAAAGGACAGGGCCTACGAGCAGTACTTC.

The chain combines TRBV7-2 with TRBJ2-7, with 8 bases aligning to TRBD1. V lost 5 bases, J lost 7 bases, and 10 bases stayed unmatched. CDR3 size: 14 residues. CDR1 and CDR2 (germline): SGHTA, FQGNSA. Written as DNA, the CDR3 is TGTGCCAGCAGCCCCAGGGTCGGACAGGGTGAGCAGTACTTC. Its translation is CASSPRVGQGEQYF.

As regards this clonotype: Compared with germline, one end of the junction differs, possibly owing to a read error. V gene TRBV20-1 combines with J gene TRBJ2-1, with 9 bases aligning to TRBD2. In germline, CDR1 is DFQATT, CDR2 SNEGSKA (reference sequence). The CDR3 has 12 amino acids. The CDR3 DNA reads as TGCAGTGCTAGTATCGCGGGAGGGGTCACCCTCTTC. Translation gives CSASIAGGVTLF.

This clonotype is termed large. The chain employs TRBV7-2 and TRBJ2-7; 10 bases fit TRBD2. CDR3 length: 18 amino acids. Germline V gene lookup returns CDR1 SGHTA and CDR2 FQGNSA. After removal of 4 bases from V and 1 base from J, the junction contained 13 bases not matched to a gene. This CDR3 reads CASSSGGPSGGGSYEQYF. CDR3 nucleotides: TGTGCCAGCAGCTCGGGGGGCCCTAGCGGGGGTGGATCCTACGAGCAGTACTTC.

V and J are TRBV6-1 and TRBJ1-2, with 9 bases identical to TRBD1. The J segment lost 8 bases and the V segment lost 5 bases, leaving 9 bases of the junction unmatched. This CDR3 region has 14 residues. CDR1 and CDR2 (germline): MNHNS, SASEGT. CDR3 sequence: CASSQQGAVGGYTF. CDR3 nucleotides: TGTGCCAGCAGTCAACAGGGGGCGGTAGGGGGCTACACCTTC.

This clonotype was observed a few times. The chain uses TRBV27 and TRBJ1-2; TRBD1 agrees at 10 bases. The CDR3 is 15 residues long. Germline V gene lookup returns CDR1 MNHEY and CDR2 SMNVEV (reference sequence). V shed 3 bases and J 3 bases; nucleotides not matched to a gene: 4. This CDR3 reads CASSLDRGLDYGYTF. The DNA of the CDR3 is TGTGCCAGCAGTTTGGACAGGGGGTTGGACTATGGCTACACCTTC.

In its sample, this clonotype ranks as large. J is TRBJ1-2 and V is TRBV10-3; D is ambiguous. Germline V CDR1 and CDR2: ENHRY, SYGVKD. The CDR3 is made up of 14 amino acids. The V and J ends lost 2 bases and 3 bases respectively, with 10 bases between them. As DNA, the CDR3 is TGTGCCATCAGTGAGAGGTCGGGTGACTATGGCTACACCTTC. Residues: CAISERSGDYGYTF.

The chain couples TRBV7-9 to TRBJ2-2, with D tentatively TRBD2 (5 bases). V was pared by 2 bases and J by 6 bases, with 19 bases between. The germline CDR1 and CDR2 sequences are SEHNR and FQNEAQ (reference sequence). The CDR3 has 17 amino acids. The CDR3 sequence: CASSLSQTGYRSGELFF. CDR3 DNA sequence: TGTGCCAGCAGCTTATCCCAAACGGGGTATAGGTCCGGGGAGCTGTTTTTT. Together with reference TRBV7-9 and TRBJ2-2, the CDR3 gives the full variable domain: DTGVSQNPRHKITKRGQNVTFRCDPISEHNRLYWYRQTLGQGPEFLTYFQNEAQLEKSRLLSDRFSAERPKGSFSTLEIQRTEQGDSAMYLCASSLSQTGYRSGELFFGEGSRLTVL.